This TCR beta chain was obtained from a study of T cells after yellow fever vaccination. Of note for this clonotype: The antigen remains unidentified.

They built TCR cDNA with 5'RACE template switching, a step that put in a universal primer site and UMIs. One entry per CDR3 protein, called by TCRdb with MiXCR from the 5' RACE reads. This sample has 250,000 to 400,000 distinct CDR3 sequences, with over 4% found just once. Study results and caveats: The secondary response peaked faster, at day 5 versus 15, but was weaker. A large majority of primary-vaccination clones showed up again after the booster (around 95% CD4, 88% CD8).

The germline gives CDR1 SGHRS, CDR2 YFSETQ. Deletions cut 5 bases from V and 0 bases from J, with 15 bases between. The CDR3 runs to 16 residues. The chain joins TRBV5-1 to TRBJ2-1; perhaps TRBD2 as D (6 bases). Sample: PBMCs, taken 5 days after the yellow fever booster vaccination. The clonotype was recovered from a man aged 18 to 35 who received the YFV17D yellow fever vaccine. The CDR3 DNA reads TGCGCCAGCAGGATGGTGGGGGGTTACTCCTACAATGAGCAGTTCTTC. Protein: CASRMVGGYSYNEQFF. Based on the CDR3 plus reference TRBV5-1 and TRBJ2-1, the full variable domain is KAGVTQTPRYLIKTRGQQVTLSCSPISGHRSVSWYQQTPGQGLQFLFEYFSETQRNKGNFPGRFSGRQFSNSRSEMNVSTLELGDSALYLCASRMVGGYSYNEQFFGPGTRLTVL.